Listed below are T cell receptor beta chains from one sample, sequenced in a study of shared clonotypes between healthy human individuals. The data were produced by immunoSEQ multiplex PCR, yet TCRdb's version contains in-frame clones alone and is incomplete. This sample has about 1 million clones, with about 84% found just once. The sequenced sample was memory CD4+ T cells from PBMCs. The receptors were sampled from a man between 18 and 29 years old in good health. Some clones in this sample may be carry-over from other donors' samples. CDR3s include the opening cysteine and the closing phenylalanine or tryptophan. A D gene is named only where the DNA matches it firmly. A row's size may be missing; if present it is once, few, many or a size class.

CASSLWGRAKGSMAKNIQYF TGCGCCAGCAGCTTGTGGGGCAGGGCGAAGGGGAGCATGGCCAAAAACATTCAGTACTTC TRBJ2-4 TRBV5-1 - -
CASSPDPGGTGELFF TGCGCCAGCAGCCCCGACCCCGGGGGTACCGGGGAGCTGTTTTTT TRBJ2-2 TRBV5-1 - -
CASSFDGVNTEAFF TGCGCCAGCAGCTTTGACGGCGTGAACACTGAAGCTTTCTTT TRBJ1-1 TRBV5-1 - -
CASSLGRDPQYF TGCGCCAGCAGCTTGGGTCGGGATCCCCAGTACTTC TRBJ2-4 TRBV5-1 - once
CASSLMGEARAGELFF TGTGCCAGCAGCTTAATGGGGGAGGCCCGGGCCGGGGAGCTGTTTTTT TRBJ2-2 TRBV7-9 - -
CASSRDRGQPQHF TGTGCCAGCAGCCGGGACAGGGGACAGCCCCAGCATTTT TRBJ1-5 TRBV7-9 TRBD1 -
CASSLEGGPVNEQYF TGCGCCAGCAGCTTGGAGGGGGGGCCGGTTAACGAGCAGTACTTC TRBJ2-7 TRBV5-1 - -
CAWSRSTQQGATQYF TGTGCCTGGAGTCGCTCCACACAACAGGGAGCTACGCAGTATTTT TRBJ2-3 TRBV30 - many
CASSPRGVGNTGELFF TGTGCCAGCAGCCCCCGGGGAGTGGGGAACACCGGGGAGCTGTTTTTT TRBJ2-2 TRBV25-1 - -
CASTISGLERDEQFF TGTGCCAGTACTATTAGCGGTCTTGAGCGCGATGAGCAGTTCTTC TRBJ2-1 TRBV19 - -